Shown below are 28 T cell receptor beta chains from a single sample sequenced in a study of blood T cell repertoires in COVID-19. The method was immunoSEQ multiplex PCR; TCRdb's version includes in-frame clones alone and lacks a portion of them. The sample includes approximately 120,000 clones, roughly 81% seen only once; the top ten take more than 10%. Material: peripheral blood. These receptors all stem from a human donor in a cohort sampled during active COVID-19.

V is TRBV28 and J is TRBJ1-5, with D possibly being TRBD1 (5 bases). CDR1 is MDHEN, CDR2 SYDVKM, per germline. There are 13 residues in the CDR3. Deletions cut 8 bases from V and 6 bases from J, with 14 bases between. The CDR3 spells CASLRQGGQPQHF. CDR3 DNA sequence: TGTGCCAGCCTTCGGCAGGGAGGTCAGCCCCAGCATTTT.

V and J are TRBV19 and TRBJ2-3; D ambiguous. Germline-derived CDR1 and CDR2 are LNHDA and SQIVND (reference sequence). This CDR3 is 13 amino acids long. Deletions cut 4 bases from V and 8 bases from J, with 13 bases between. DNA of the CDR3: TGTGCCAGTAGTACCCAGGTCGTGGGTACGCAGTATTTT. The encoded protein is CASSTQVVGTQYF.

The J gene is TRBJ2-7, the V gene TRBV6-6, with D possibly being TRBD2 (5 bases). V was pared by 4 bases and J by 6 bases, with 7 bases between. The CDR3 consists of 11 residues. Germline V gene sequence: CDR1 MNHNY, CDR2 SVGAGI (reference sequence). The CDR3 sequence is CASSLEGEQYF. The DNA of the CDR3 is TGTGCCAGCAGTTTAGAGGGCGAGCAGTACTTC.

The chain joins TRBV20-1 to TRBJ1-1; the D gene is possibly TRBD1 (6 bases). The V gene's germline CDR1 is DFQATT and CDR2 SNEGSKA (reference sequence). This CDR3 contains 14 residues. V lost 3 bases to trimming and J lost 10 bases, with 21 bases between them. The CDR3 DNA sequence: TGCAGTGCTAGTAGAGCGGGGCGGACAGAGGCAGCTTTCTTT. This sequence encodes CSASRAGRTEAAFF.

The J gene is TRBJ1-1, the V gene TRBV7-3; 7 nucleotides line up with TRBD1. The CDR3 consists of 15 residues. Germline V lookup: CDR1 SGHTA, CDR2 FQGTGA. Germline trimming cut 0 bases from V and 8 bases from J; bases unmatched to any gene: 9. The CDR3, as DNA: TGTGCCAGCAGCTTAACAGGGATAGTAGGGGGCGAAGCTTTCTTT. Translation gives CASSLTGIVGGEAFF.

This rearrangement joins TRBV5-6 to TRBJ2-3; D may be TRBD2 (7 bases). Germline values: CDR1 SGHDT, CDR2 YYEEEE. This CDR3 spans 17 amino acids. V shed 4 bases and J shed 0 bases, with 18 bases lying between them. Written as DNA, the CDR3 is TGTGCCAGCAGCCCCATCGGACGGGGGGCTAGCACAGATACGCAGTATTTT. Its translation: CASSPIGRGASTDTQYF.

The genes are TRBV7-8 and TRBJ1-5; D uncertain. CDR1 and CDR2 from the germline V gene are SGHVS and FQNEAQ. V lost 4 bases and J lost 8, with 15 bases in between. CDR3 length: 14 residues. CDR3 residues: CASSSRETQKPQHF. The CDR3 DNA sequence: TGTGCCAGCAGCTCGCGGGAAACCCAGAAGCCCCAGCATTTT.

This clone has only a few counts. This chain uses TRBV6-5 with TRBJ2-5; D remains ambiguous. V gave up 5 bases and J gave up 3 bases, with 10 bases separating them. CDR3 length equals 13 residues. Germline V gene data show CDR1 as MNHEY and CDR2 as SVGAGI. CDR3 nucleotide sequence: TGTGCCAGCAGTCGGGTCCCCGAAGAGACCCAGTACTTC. It yields the protein CASSRVPEETQYF.

This chain uses TRBV5-1 with TRBJ2-3, with a tentative D call TRBD1 (5 bases). The ends were cut back, 5 bases at V and 5 bases at J, with 9 bases in the middle. The CDR3 contains 12 residues. Germline CDR1 SGHRS, CDR2 YFSETQ. CDR3 residues: CASSLGRDTQYF. The DNA for the CDR3 is TGCGCCAGCAGTCTGGGGCGAGATACGCAGTATTTT.

This clone was seen just once. The V call is TRBV30, the J call TRBJ1-1, with a possible D match to TRBD1 (5 bases). CDR1 is GTSNPN and CDR2 is SVGIG in the germline V gene (reference sequence). This CDR3 contains 14 residues. Trimming left V 3 bases short and J 4 bases short, with 15 bases between. The CDR3 coding sequence is TGTGCCTGGAGGGGAAATTTCGGGGGCACTGAAGCTTTCTTT. Protein product: CAWRGNFGGTEAFF.

This clone was found a few times. For the CDR3, the DNA is TGTGCCAGCAGCGCCCGGGACAGCCTGCCTGGAAACACCATATATTTT. Residues: CASSARDSLPGNTIYF. This chain links TRBV9 with TRBJ1-3; TRBD1 matches 7 bases. The J segment lost 2 bases and the V segment lost 3 bases, leaving 8 bases of the junction unmatched. Per germline, CDR1 SGDLS and CDR2 YYNGEE. The CDR3 has 16 amino acids.

The chain employs TRBV29-1 and TRBJ2-3; D might be TRBD1 (5 bases). The V gene's germline CDR1 is SQVTM and CDR2 ANQGSEA. Deletions cut 3 bases from V and 2 bases from J, with 12 bases between. This CDR3 region has 14 residues. The CDR3 coding sequence is TGCAGCGTTGATGTAGGGGATCTCACAGATACGCAGTATTTT. Its translation is CSVDVGDLTDTQYF.

This clone was counted once. The CDR3 region is CASSYRATSADTQYF. The CDR3, as DNA: TGTGCCAGCAGTTACCGGGCGACTAGTGCAGATACGCAGTATTTT. The chain recombines TRBV6-2 or TRBV6-3 with TRBJ2-3; D possibly corresponds to TRBD2 (6 bases). Germline-derived CDR1 and CDR2 are MNHEY and SVGEGT. V dropped 2 bases and J dropped 4 bases, with 13 bases sitting between them. The CDR3 sequence is 15 residues long.

CDR3 sequence (DNA): TGTGCCAGCAGCTCTAGCGGGGGGGCCCACAATGAGCAGTTCTTC. Its protein product is CASSSSGGAHNEQFF. This chain links TRBV9 with TRBJ2-1; 12 bases match TRBD2. Germline trimming cut 4 bases from V and 5 bases from J; bases unmatched to any gene: 4. CDR3 length equals 15 residues. Germline CDR1 SGDLS, CDR2 YYNGEE.

The genes are TRBV2 and TRBJ2-1; maybe TRBD2 (6 bases). V shed 6 bases and J shed 0 bases, with 12 bases lying between them. CDR3 length equals 15 residues. CDR1 SNHLY and CDR2 FYNNEI come from the germline V gene. The CDR3 spells CASRGEAVSYNEQFF. In DNA, the CDR3 is TGTGCCAGCAGGGGGGAGGCGGTCTCCTACAATGAGCAGTTCTTC.

This clone came up a few times. The chain couples TRBV3-1 (or the pseudogene TRBV3-2) to TRBJ1-4; D might be TRBD1 (5 bases). V was trimmed by 0 bases and J by 8 bases, leaving 13 bases between them. Germline V CDR1 and CDR2: LGHDT, YNNKEL (reference sequence). The CDR3 runs 15 residues. The CDR3 is CASSQDWGSGEKLFF. The CDR3 DNA follows: TGTGCCAGCAGCCAAGATTGGGGCTCGGGCGAAAAACTGTTTTTT.

The chain employs TRBV29-1 and TRBJ1-1; possibly TRBD1 for D (6 bases). Germline lookup yields CDR1 SQVTM and CDR2 ANQGSEA. CDR3 length: 14 amino acids. Trimming removed 4 bases from V and 1 base from J, with 13 bases in between. In nucleotides, the CDR3 is TGCAGCGTTGCCCCCGGGACAACGAACACTGAAGCTTTCTTT. This gives the protein CSVAPGTTNTEAFF.

V is TRBV6-1 and J is TRBJ2-5; TRBD1 aligns across 9 bases. CDR1 and CDR2 from the germline V gene are MNHNS and SASEGT. The V segment lost 3 bases and the J segment 5 bases; nucleotides outside the gene matches: 7. The CDR3 is made up of 15 amino acids. CDR3 DNA: TGTGCCAGCAGTGAGGCCGGGACAGGGTGGGAGACCCAGTACTTC. Translated: CASSEAGTGWETQYF.

This rearrangement joins TRBV6-5 to TRBJ2-7, with 11 nucleotides matching TRBD1. This CDR3 has 16 amino acids. V lost 0 bases, J lost 2 bases, and 3 bases stayed unmatched. CDR1 is MNHEY and CDR2 is SVGAGI in the germline V gene. The CDR3 nucleotides read TGTGCCAGCAGTTACTCAGGGACAGGGGGTCCCTACGAGCAGTACTTC. Protein product: CASSYSGTGGPYEQYF.

V gene TRBV5-1 combines with J gene TRBJ1-3; D gene ambiguous. The germline gives CDR1 SGHRS, CDR2 YFSETQ. The V end lost 0 bases, the J end lost 0 bases, and 7 bases lay between the germline ends. This CDR3 is 15 amino acids long. CDR3: CASSLAGNSGNTIYF. CDR3 nucleotides: TGCGCCAGCAGCTTGGCGGGGAACTCTGGAAACACCATATATTTT.

The rearrangement uses TRBV5-8 and TRBJ1-2; no clear D gene. This CDR3 region has 14 residues. In germline, CDR1 is SGHTS, CDR2 YDEGEE. V was pared by 0 bases and J by 7 bases, with 13 bases between. The CDR3 reads CASSLGVAAGGYTF. The CDR3 coding sequence is TGTGCCAGCAGCTTGGGGGTAGCCGCGGGTGGCTACACCTTC.

The chain uses TRBV18 and TRBJ2-7; no firm D call. The CDR3 runs to 13 residues. Looked up from germline, CDR1 is KGHSH and CDR2 is LQKENI. Trimming pared 6 bases from V and 0 bases from J, leaving 9 bases between. CDR3 sequence: CASSQSSSYEQYF. CDR3 in DNA: TGTGCCAGCTCGCAGTCAAGCTCCTACGAGCAGTACTTC.

J is TRBJ2-1 and V is TRBV2; tentatively, D is TRBD1 (6 bases). Germline V gene lookup returns CDR1 SNHLY and CDR2 FYNNEI. Deletions cut 4 bases from V and 5 bases from J, with 15 bases between. The CDR3 length is 15 residues. The CDR3 DNA reads TGTGCCAGCAGTGTGCAACCCCGGGACAACAATGAGCAGTTCTTC. Its protein is CASSVQPRDNNEQFF.

V is TRBV5-6 and J is TRBJ2-7, with 7 bases matching TRBD2. Trimming removed 0 bases from V and 3 bases from J; junction bases left unmatched: 6. The CDR3 runs to 15 residues. Germline V gene data show CDR1 as SGHDT and CDR2 as YYEEEE. The CDR3 protein is CASSLAVGTNYEQYF. The CDR3 DNA reads TGTGCCAGCAGCTTGGCTGTTGGGACTAACTACGAGCAGTACTTC.

This chain connects TRBV3-1 (or the pseudogene TRBV3-2) to TRBJ2-3, with 12 bases fitting TRBD2. Germline V lookup: CDR1 LGHDT, CDR2 YNNKEL (reference sequence). V shed 7 bases, J shed 7 bases, and the junction held 9 bases outside the gene matches. The CDR3 extends over 15 amino acids. The CDR3 DNA is TGTGCCAGCATGACTAGCGGGGGTTTGGGAAATACGCAGTATTTT. Its translation is CASMTSGGLGNTQYF.

The chain couples TRBV15 to TRBJ2-5; possible D gene TRBD2, 6 bases. V dropped 0 bases and J dropped 5 bases, with 13 bases sitting between them. The CDR3 extends over 15 amino acids. Germline CDR1 is LNHNV and CDR2 is YYDKDF (reference sequence). CDR3 sequence: CATSRDWLGGETQYF. The CDR3 DNA reads as TGTGCCACCAGCAGAGATTGGTTAGGAGGGGAGACCCAGTACTTC.

The V call is TRBV6-5, the J call TRBJ1-5; 9 bases align to TRBD1. Germline CDR1 reads MNHEY; CDR2 reads SVGAGI. V shed 6 bases, J shed 4 bases, and the junction held 7 bases outside the gene matches. The CDR3 is 15 residues long. The CDR3 reads CASRGYGQGNQPQHF. DNA for the CDR3: TGTGCCAGCAGGGGCTACGGACAGGGGAATCAGCCCCAGCATTTT.

V and J are TRBV12-3 or TRBV12-4 and TRBJ1-1; 7 bases are shared with TRBD1. The CDR3 spans 13 residues. The ends lost 5 bases at V and 7 bases at J; junction bases unmatched: 7. CDR3 DNA: TGTGCCAGCAGTATCCGGGACAGTAATGAAGCTTTCTTT. Amino acid sequence: CASSIRDSNEAFF.